This is a list of T cell receptor beta chains from one sample in a study of cytomegalovirus exposure and HLA in healthy donors. Produced via immunoSEQ multiplex PCR; TCRdb's table is partial and in-frame only. The repertoire holds about 82,000 clones, with roughly 80% as singletons. Sequencing was performed on PBMCs. These TCRs come from a man aged 50-59 years in good health and CMV-seronegative. The CDR3 runs from the conserved cysteine through the conserved F or W. The order of the fields is J gene, clone size, CDR3 length, V gene, D gene, CDR3 protein, CDR3 DNA. A D gene is named only where the DNA matches it firmly. Size tells how often a clone was seen (once, few, many) or the class of an expanded clone, and some rows leave it out.

J: TRBJ1-4
size: -
length: 15
V: TRBV7-2
D: -
CDR3: CASSLPGVTNEKLFF
DNA: TGTGCCAGCAGCTTACCCGGGGTAACTAATGAAAAACTGTTTTTT

J: TRBJ2-7
size: once
length: 17
V: TRBV21-1
D: -
CDR3: CASSKTTADSFTYEQYF
DNA: TGTGCCAGCAGCAAAACCACAGCGGACAGTTTTACCTACGAGCAGTACTTC

J: TRBJ1-6
size: -
length: 15
V: TRBV7-6
D: -
CDR3: CASSLAGGNNSPLHF
DNA: TGTGCCAGCAGCTTAGCAGGGGGTAATAATTCACCCCTCCACTTT

J: TRBJ2-4
size: -
length: 18
V: TRBV7-2
D: -
CDR3: CASSSRPGSIVSKNIQYF
DNA: TGTGCCAGCAGCTCGCGACCCGGTAGCATTGTGTCCAAAAACATTCAGTACTTC

J: TRBJ1-1
size: few
length: 12
V: TRBV9
D: TRBD1
CDR3: CARGQGNGKAFF
DNA: TGTGCCAGGGGACAGGGGAACGGGAAAGCTTTCTTT

J: TRBJ2-1
size: -
length: 16
V: TRBV6-1
D: TRBD2
CDR3: CASSEHGTSSYNEQFF
DNA: TGTGCCAGCAGTGAACACGGGACTAGCAGTTACAATGAGCAGTTCTTC

J: TRBJ2-3
size: few
length: 17
V: TRBV11-2
D: -
CDR3: CASSLTGQAAFTDTQYF
DNA: TGTGCCAGCAGCTTAACTGGACAAGCTGCATTCACAGATACGCAGTATTTT

J: TRBJ1-5
size: -
length: 14
V: TRBV7-6
D: -
CDR3: CASSMTGSDQPQHF
DNA: TGTGCCAGCAGCATGACAGGAAGCGATCAGCCCCAGCATTTT

J: TRBJ1-4
size: -
length: 13
V: TRBV5-1
D: -
CDR3: CASSLRSNEKLFF
DNA: TGCGCCAGCAGCTTGCGTTCGAATGAAAAACTGTTTTTT

J: TRBJ2-5
size: -
length: 15
V: TRBV5-1
D: TRBD1
CDR3: CASSLEVTGGETQYF
DNA: TGCGCCAGCAGCTTGGAGGTGACAGGGGGCGAGACCCAGTACTTC

J: TRBJ1-1
size: -
length: 13
V: TRBV11-3
D: -
CDR3: CASSLDEGTEAFF
DNA: TGTGCCAGCAGCTTAGATGAGGGCACTGAAGCTTTCTTT

J: TRBJ1-2
size: few
length: 14
V: TRBV6-1
D: -
CDR3: CASSEGQLVSGYTF
DNA: TGTGCCAGCAGTGAGGGCCAGTTGGTGAGTGGCTACACCTTC

J: TRBJ1-3
size: -
length: 14
V: TRBV19
D: -
CDR3: CASVDSTSGNTIYF
DNA: TGTGCCAGTGTAGACTCAACCTCTGGAAACACCATATATTTT

J: TRBJ2-7
size: -
length: 14
V: TRBV28
D: TRBD1
CDR3: CASSLSGQGYEQYF
DNA: TGTGCCAGCAGTTTAAGCGGACAGGGCTACGAGCAGTACTTC

J: TRBJ2-1
size: -
length: 13
V: TRBV7-8
D: TRBD2
CDR3: CASSSGGYNEQFF
DNA: TGTGCCAGCAGTAGCGGGGGTTATAATGAGCAGTTCTTC

J: TRBJ2-3
size: -
length: 13
V: TRBV7-8
D: -
CDR3: CASTTRITDTQYF
DNA: TGTGCCAGCACTACTCGTATCACAGATACGCAGTATTTT

J: TRBJ1-6
size: once
length: 15
V: TRBV13
D: TRBD1
CDR3: CASRNTGTGNSPLHF
DNA: TGTGCCAGCAGAAATACCGGGACAGGTAATTCACCCCTCCACTTT

J: TRBJ2-7
size: -
length: 13
V: TRBV12-5
D: -
CDR3: CASGTGTLYEQYF
DNA: TGTGCTAGTGGTACCGGGACTTTGTACGAGCAGTACTTC

J: TRBJ1-5
size: -
length: 14
V: TRBV30
D: TRBD1
CDR3: CAWSDGTGNQPQHF
DNA: TGTGCCTGGAGTGACGGGACAGGGAATCAGCCCCAGCATTTT

J: TRBJ2-5
size: -
length: 17
V: TRBV4-3
D: -
CDR3: CASSQEASGGRAKTQYF
DNA: TGCGCCAGCAGCCAAGAAGCGTCAGGAGGAAGGGCGAAGACCCAGTACTTC

J: TRBJ2-5
size: -
length: 15
V: TRBV6-1
D: -
CDR3: CASSELISRGEAQYF
DNA: TGTGCCAGCAGTGAATTGATCAGCAGGGGGGAAGCCCAGTACTTC

J: TRBJ2-7
size: -
length: 12
V: TRBV2
D: -
CDR3: CATLGQTYEQYF
DNA: TGTGCCACGTTGGGGCAGACCTACGAGCAGTACTTC

J: TRBJ2-3
size: -
length: 18
V: TRBV21-1
D: -
CDR3: CASSKAQPQGLAPDTQYF
DNA: TGTGCCAGCAGCAAGGCCCAACCTCAGGGACTAGCACCCGATACGCAGTATTTT

J: TRBJ2-3
size: -
length: 12
V: TRBV25-1
D: TRBD2
CDR3: CASGGDTDTQYF
DNA: TGTGCCAGCGGGGGGGACACAGATACGCAGTATTTT

J: TRBJ1-2
size: few
length: 16
V: TRBV4-3
D: -
CDR3: CASSQDWGGGGYGYTF
DNA: TGCGCCAGCAGCCAAGATTGGGGTGGGGGCGGGTATGGCTACACCTTC

J: TRBJ2-2
size: -
length: 14
V: TRBV11-1
D: -
CDR3: CASSLQTNTGELFF
DNA: TGTGCCAGCAGCTTGCAGACGAACACCGGGGAGCTGTTTTTT

J: TRBJ1-3
size: -
length: 14
V: TRBV7-9
D: -
CDR3: CASSFEVSGNTIYF
DNA: TGTGCCAGCAGCTTTGAGGTTTCTGGAAACACCATATATTTT

J: TRBJ2-3
size: -
length: 13
V: TRBV29-1
D: TRBD1
CDR3: CSVGRQGRDTQYF
DNA: TGCAGCGTTGGTAGACAGGGGAGAGATACGCAGTATTTT

J: TRBJ2-3
size: -
length: 15
V: TRBV28
D: TRBD2
CDR3: CASTMAGTSGETQYF
DNA: TGTGCCAGCACCATGGCCGGGACTAGCGGGGAAACGCAGTATTTT

J: TRBJ2-1
size: -
length: 15
V: TRBV7-3
D: -
CDR3: CASSRWGESYNEQFF
DNA: TGTGCCAGCAGCCGGTGGGGGGAATCCTACAATGAGCAGTTCTTC

J: TRBJ2-3
size: -
length: 13
V: TRBV7-2
D: -
CDR3: CASRTGGTDTQYF
DNA: TGTGCCAGCAGAACGGGGGGCACAGATACGCAGTATTTT

J: TRBJ2-1
size: -
length: 15
V: TRBV4-3
D: -
CDR3: CASSQVAGSRDEQFF
DNA: TGCGCCAGCAGCCAAGTCGCGGGATCTCGAGATGAGCAGTTCTTC

J: TRBJ1-1
size: -
length: 17
V: TRBV19
D: -
CDR3: CASISPYRPQGQSEAFF
DNA: TGTGCCAGCATATCCCCCTACCGACCACAGGGTCAATCTGAAGCTTTCTTT

J: TRBJ2-3
size: -
length: 16
V: TRBV11-3
D: -
CDR3: CASSLRLNPVTDTQYF
DNA: TGTGCCAGCAGCCTGAGACTGAACCCCGTCACAGATACGCAGTATTTT

J: TRBJ2-3
size: -
length: 13
V: TRBV6-1
D: TRBD2
CDR3: CASAGAGWDTQYF
DNA: TGTGCCAGCGCGGGAGCAGGGTGGGATACGCAGTATTTT

J: TRBJ1-5
size: -
length: 15
V: TRBV10-3
D: -
CDR3: CAISEGRNSNQPQHF
DNA: TGTGCCATCAGTGAGGGGAGGAATAGCAATCAGCCCCAGCATTTT

J: TRBJ2-2
size: -
length: 15
V: TRBV5-6
D: -
CDR3: CASSYYSGDTGELFF
DNA: TGTGCCAGCAGCTACTATTCGGGGGATACCGGGGAGCTGTTTTTT

J: TRBJ1-2
size: -
length: 13
V: TRBV23-1
D: TRBD1
CDR3: CASSPRTGCGYTF
DNA: TGCGCCAGCAGTCCTCGGACAGGGTGTGGCTACACCTTC

J: TRBJ2-6
size: -
length: 17
V: TRBV9
D: TRBD2
CDR3: CASSVFGGTSGANVLTF
DNA: TGTGCCAGCAGCGTTTTCGGGGGGACCTCTGGGGCCAACGTCCTGACTTTC

J: TRBJ1-5
size: -
length: 12
V: TRBV2
D: -
CDR3: CASIGPGQPQHF
DNA: TGTGCCAGCATCGGCCCGGGTCAGCCCCAGCATTTT

J: TRBJ2-2
size: -
length: 18
V: TRBV4-2
D: TRBD2
CDR3: CASSLTRAGGGNTGELFF
DNA: TGTGCCAGCAGCCTAACCAGGGCGGGAGGGGGCAACACCGGGGAGCTGTTTTTT

J: TRBJ1-4
size: -
length: 17
V: TRBV10-3
D: -
CDR3: CAISEPHGGGGGEKLFF
DNA: TGTGCCATCAGTGAACCCCACGGTGGCGGGGGGGGTGAAAAACTGTTTTTT

J: TRBJ2-1
size: -
length: 14
V: TRBV19
D: TRBD2
CDR3: CASHGLAVNNEQFF
DNA: TGTGCCTCCCACGGACTAGCGGTCAACAATGAGCAGTTCTTC

J: TRBJ2-7
size: once
length: 13
V: TRBV5-4
D: -
CDR3: CASSLDSQNEQYF
DNA: TGTGCCAGCAGCTTGGACAGCCAGAACGAGCAGTACTTC

J: TRBJ2-7
size: -
length: 15
V: TRBV9
D: TRBD1
CDR3: CASSVAPGTGGEQYF
DNA: TGTGCCAGCAGCGTAGCTCCGGGGACAGGGGGCGAGCAGTACTTC

J: TRBJ2-2
size: -
length: 16
V: TRBV27
D: -
CDR3: CASSLSGLMNTGELFF
DNA: TGTGCCAGCAGTTTATCGGGACTGATGAACACCGGGGAGCTGTTTTTT

J: TRBJ1-6
size: -
length: 14
V: TRBV19
D: TRBD1
CDR3: CASSIDRANSPLHF
DNA: TGTGCCAGTAGTATCGACAGGGCCAATTCACCCCTCCACTTT

J: TRBJ1-1
size: -
length: 14
V: TRBV5-1
D: -
CDR3: CASRLTVMNTEAFF
DNA: TGCGCCAGCAGACTTACAGTGATGAACACTGAAGCTTTCTTT

J: TRBJ2-5
size: medium-sized
length: 14
V: TRBV4-1
D: TRBD1
CDR3: CASSQRTGQETQYF
DNA: TGCGCCAGCAGCCAGAGGACAGGGCAAGAGACCCAGTACTTC

J: TRBJ1-4
size: -
length: 14
V: TRBV6-5
D: -
CDR3: CARPLGRVREKLFF
DNA: TGTGCCAGGCCCCTTGGCAGGGTAAGAGAAAAACTGTTTTTT

J: TRBJ2-1
size: -
length: 15
V: TRBV6-5
D: TRBD2
CDR3: CASSILAGGYNEQFF
DNA: TGTGCCAGCAGTATCCTAGCGGGGGGCTACAATGAGCAGTTCTTC

J: TRBJ1-5
size: -
length: 13
V: TRBV6-5
D: -
CDR3: CASSEAGNQPQHF
DNA: TGTGCCAGCAGTGAAGCAGGGAACCAGCCCCAGCATTTT

J: TRBJ2-4
size: -
length: 19
V: TRBV5-1
D: TRBD1
CDR3: CASSTAGQGRLEAKNIQYF
DNA: TGCGCCAGCAGCACGGCGGGACAGGGACGATTGGAGGCCAAAAACATTCAGTACTTC

J: TRBJ2-2
size: -
length: 17
V: TRBV4-3
D: -
CDR3: CASSQGFRTSNTGELFF
DNA: TGCGCCAGCAGCCAAGGGTTTAGGACTTCGAACACCGGGGAGCTGTTTTTT

J: TRBJ2-5
size: -
length: 15
V: TRBV5-1
D: -
CDR3: CASSLGAPSQETQYF
DNA: TGCGCCAGCAGCTTGGGGGCCCCAAGTCAAGAGACCCAGTACTTC

J: TRBJ2-3
size: few
length: 16
V: TRBV5-1
D: TRBD1
CDR3: CASSWGQGAFTDTQYF
DNA: TGCGCCAGCAGCTGGGGACAGGGGGCTTTCACAGATACGCAGTATTTT

J: TRBJ2-1
size: -
length: 18
V: TRBV19
D: TRBD2
CDR3: CASRGTSGGASSYNEQFF
DNA: TGTGCCAGTAGGGGGACTAGCGGGGGGGCGAGCTCCTACAATGAGCAGTTCTTC

J: TRBJ1-5
size: -
length: 15
V: TRBV6-1
D: TRBD1
CDR3: CASSLQGEGNQPQHF
DNA: TGTGCCAGCAGCTTACAGGGGGAGGGCAATCAGCCCCAGCATTTT

J: TRBJ1-1
size: -
length: 16
V: TRBV12-5
D: TRBD1
CDR3: CASGLSLTGGYTEAFF
DNA: TGTGCTAGTGGTTTGTCTCTTACAGGGGGTTACACTGAAGCTTTCTTT